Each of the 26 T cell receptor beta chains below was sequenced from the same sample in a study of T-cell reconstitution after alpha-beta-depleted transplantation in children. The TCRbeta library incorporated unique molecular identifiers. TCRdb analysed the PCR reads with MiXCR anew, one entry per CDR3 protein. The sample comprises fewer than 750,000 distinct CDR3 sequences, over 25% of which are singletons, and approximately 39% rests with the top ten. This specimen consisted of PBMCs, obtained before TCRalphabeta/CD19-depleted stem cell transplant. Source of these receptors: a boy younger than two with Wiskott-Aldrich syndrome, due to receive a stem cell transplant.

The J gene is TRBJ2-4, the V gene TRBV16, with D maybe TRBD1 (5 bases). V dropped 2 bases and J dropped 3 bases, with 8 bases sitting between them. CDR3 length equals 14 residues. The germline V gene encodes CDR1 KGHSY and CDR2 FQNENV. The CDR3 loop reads CASSQGRDKNIQYF. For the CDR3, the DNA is TGTGCCAGCAGCCAAGGCAGGGACAAAAACATTCAGTACTTC.

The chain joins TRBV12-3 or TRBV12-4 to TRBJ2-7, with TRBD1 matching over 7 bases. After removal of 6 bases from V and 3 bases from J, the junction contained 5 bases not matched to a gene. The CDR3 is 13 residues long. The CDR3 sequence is CASSRDSRYEQYF. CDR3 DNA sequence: TGTGCCAGCAGCCGGGACAGCCGCTACGAGCAGTACTTC.

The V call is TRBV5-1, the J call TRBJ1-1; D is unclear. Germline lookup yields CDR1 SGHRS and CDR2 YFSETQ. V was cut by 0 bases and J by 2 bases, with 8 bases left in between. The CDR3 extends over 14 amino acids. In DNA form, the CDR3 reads TGCGCCAGCAGCTTGGACAGCTACAACACTGAAGCTTTCTTT. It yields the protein CASSLDSYNTEAFF.

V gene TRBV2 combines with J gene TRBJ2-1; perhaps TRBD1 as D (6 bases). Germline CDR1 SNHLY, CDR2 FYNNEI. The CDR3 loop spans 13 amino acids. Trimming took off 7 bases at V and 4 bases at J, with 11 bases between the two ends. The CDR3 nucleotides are TGTGCCAGCACTATACAGGGATACAATGAGCAGTTCTTC. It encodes CASTIQGYNEQFF.

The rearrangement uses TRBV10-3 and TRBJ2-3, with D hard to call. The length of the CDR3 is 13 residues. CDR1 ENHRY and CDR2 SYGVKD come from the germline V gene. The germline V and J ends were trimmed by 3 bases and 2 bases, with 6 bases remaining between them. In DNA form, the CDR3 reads TGTGCCATCAGTGAAAAGATCACAGATACGCAGTATTTT. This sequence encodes CAISEKITDTQYF.

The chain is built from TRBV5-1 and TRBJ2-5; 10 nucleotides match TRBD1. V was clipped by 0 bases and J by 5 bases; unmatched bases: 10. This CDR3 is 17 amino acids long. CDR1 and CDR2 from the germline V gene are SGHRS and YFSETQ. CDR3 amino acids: CASSLAAGTGEGETQYF. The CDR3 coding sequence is TGCGCCAGCAGCTTGGCCGCCGGGACAGGGGAAGGGGAGACCCAGTACTTC.

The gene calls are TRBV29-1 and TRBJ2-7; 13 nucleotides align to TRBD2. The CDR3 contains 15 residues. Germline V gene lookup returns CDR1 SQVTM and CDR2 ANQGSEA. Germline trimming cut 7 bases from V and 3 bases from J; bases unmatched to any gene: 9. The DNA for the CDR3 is TGCAGCGCTGCCGGGACTAGCGGGAACTTCTACGAGCAGTACTTC. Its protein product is CSAAGTSGNFYEQYF.

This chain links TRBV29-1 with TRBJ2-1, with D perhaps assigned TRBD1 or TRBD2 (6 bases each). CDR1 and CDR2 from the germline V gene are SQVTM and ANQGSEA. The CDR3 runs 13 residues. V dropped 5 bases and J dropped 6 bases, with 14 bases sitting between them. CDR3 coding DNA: TGCAGCGTTAGGGGGGCATATATCAATGAGCAGTTCTTC. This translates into CSVRGAYINEQFF.

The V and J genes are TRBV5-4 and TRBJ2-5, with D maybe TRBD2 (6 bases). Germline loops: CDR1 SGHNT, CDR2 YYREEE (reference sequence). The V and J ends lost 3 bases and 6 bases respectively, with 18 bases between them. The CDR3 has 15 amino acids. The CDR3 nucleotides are TGTGCCAGCAGCTCCCAACTAGCTGCTTCGCAGACCCAGTACTTC. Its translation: CASSSQLAASQTQYF. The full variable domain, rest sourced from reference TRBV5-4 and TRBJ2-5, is ETGVTQSPTHLIKTRGQQVTLRCSSQSGHNTVSWYQQALGQGPQFIFQYYREEENGRGNFPPRFSGLQFPNYSSELNVNALELDDSALYLCASSSQLAASQTQYFGPGTRLLVL.

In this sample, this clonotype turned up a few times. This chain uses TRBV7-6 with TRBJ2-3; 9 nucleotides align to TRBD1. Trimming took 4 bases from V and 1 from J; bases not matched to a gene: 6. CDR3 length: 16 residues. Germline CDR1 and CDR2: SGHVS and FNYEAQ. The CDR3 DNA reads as TGTGCCAGCAGCTCCACAGGGGGCAAGGGCACAGATACGCAGTATTTT. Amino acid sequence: CASSSTGGKGTDTQYF.

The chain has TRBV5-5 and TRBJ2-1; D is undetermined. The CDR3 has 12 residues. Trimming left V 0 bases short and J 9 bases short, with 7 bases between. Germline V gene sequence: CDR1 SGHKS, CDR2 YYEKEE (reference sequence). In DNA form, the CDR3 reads TGTGCCAGCAGCTTGGGACTCCTTGAGCAGTTCTTC. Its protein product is CASSLGLLEQFF. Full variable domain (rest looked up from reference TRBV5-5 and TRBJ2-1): DAGVTQSPTHLIKTRGQQVTLRCSPISGHKSVSWYQQVLGQGPQFIFQYYEKEERGRGNFPDRFSARQFPNYSSELNVNALLLGDSALYLCASSLGLLEQFFGPGTRLTVL.

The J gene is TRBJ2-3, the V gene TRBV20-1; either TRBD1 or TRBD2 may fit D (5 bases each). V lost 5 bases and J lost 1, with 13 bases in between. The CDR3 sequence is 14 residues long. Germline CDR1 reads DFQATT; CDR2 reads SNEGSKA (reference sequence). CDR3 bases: TGCAGTGCTTCCAGGGAGATACGCACAGATACGCAGTATTTT. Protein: CSASREIRTDTQYF.

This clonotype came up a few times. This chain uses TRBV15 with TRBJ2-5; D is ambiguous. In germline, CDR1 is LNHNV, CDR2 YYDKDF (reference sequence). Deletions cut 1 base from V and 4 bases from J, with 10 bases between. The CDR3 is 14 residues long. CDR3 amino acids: CATSRGSVRETQYF. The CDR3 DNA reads TGTGCCACCAGCAGAGGTAGTGTGCGAGAGACCCAGTACTTC.

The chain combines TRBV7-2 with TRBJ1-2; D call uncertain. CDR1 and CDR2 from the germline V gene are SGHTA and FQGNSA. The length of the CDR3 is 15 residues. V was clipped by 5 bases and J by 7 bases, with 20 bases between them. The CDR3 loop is CASSPMGSSVGGYTF. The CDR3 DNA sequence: TGTGCCAGCAGCCCCATGGGTAGTTCAGTAGGTGGCTACACCTTC.

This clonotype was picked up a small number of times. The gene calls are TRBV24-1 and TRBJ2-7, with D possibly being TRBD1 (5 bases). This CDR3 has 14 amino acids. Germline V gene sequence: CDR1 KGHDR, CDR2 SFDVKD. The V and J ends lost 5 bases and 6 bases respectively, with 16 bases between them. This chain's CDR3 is CATSAAGSVVEQYF. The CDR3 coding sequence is TGTGCCACCAGTGCCGCAGGGTCGGTCGTCGAGCAGTACTTC.

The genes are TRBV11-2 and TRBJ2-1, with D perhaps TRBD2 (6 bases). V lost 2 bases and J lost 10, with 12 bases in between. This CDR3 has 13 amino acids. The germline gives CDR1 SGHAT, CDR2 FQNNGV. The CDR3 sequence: CASSLLEGPEQFF. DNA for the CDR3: TGTGCCAGCAGCTTATTGGAGGGGCCAGAGCAGTTCTTC.

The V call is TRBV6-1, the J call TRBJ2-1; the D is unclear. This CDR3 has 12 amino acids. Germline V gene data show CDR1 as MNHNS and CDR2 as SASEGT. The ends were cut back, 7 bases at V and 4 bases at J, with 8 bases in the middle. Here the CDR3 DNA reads TGTGCCAGCAATACTGGATACAATGAGCAGTTCTTC. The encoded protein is CASNTGYNEQFF.

For the CDR3, the DNA is TGCAGTGCTATCCAGACTAGCGGGAGTGATCTGGATGAGCAGTTCTTC. It codes for CSAIQTSGSDLDEQFF. The chain recombines TRBV20-1 with TRBJ2-1; 12 nucleotides match TRBD2. After removal of 4 bases from V and 8 bases from J, the junction contained 12 bases not matched to a gene. The CDR3 length is 16 residues. CDR1 and CDR2 (germline): DFQATT, SNEGSKA (reference sequence).

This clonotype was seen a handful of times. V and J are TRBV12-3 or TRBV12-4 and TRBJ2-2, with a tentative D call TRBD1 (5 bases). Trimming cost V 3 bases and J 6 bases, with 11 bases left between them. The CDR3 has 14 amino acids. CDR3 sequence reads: CASSFTLGPGELFF. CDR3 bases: TGTGCCAGCAGTTTCACTCTGGGGCCCGGGGAGCTGTTTTTT.

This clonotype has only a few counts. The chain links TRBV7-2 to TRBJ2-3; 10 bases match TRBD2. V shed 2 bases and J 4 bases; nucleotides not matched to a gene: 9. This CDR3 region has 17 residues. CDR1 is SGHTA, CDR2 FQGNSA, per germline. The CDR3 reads CASSLSFLAGEADTQYF. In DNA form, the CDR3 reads TGTGCCAGCAGCTTAAGTTTCCTAGCGGGAGAGGCAGATACGCAGTATTTT.

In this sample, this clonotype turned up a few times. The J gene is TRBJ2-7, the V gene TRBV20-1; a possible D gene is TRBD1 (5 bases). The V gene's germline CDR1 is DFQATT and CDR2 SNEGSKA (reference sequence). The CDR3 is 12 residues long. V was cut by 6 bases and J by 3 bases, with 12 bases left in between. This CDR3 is CSAQGLGYEQYF. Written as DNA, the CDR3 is TGCAGTGCCCAGGGCTTGGGCTACGAGCAGTACTTC.

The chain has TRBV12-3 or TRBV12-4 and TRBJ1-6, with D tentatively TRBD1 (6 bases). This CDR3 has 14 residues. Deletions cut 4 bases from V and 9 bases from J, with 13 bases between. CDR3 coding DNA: TGTGCCAGCAGTTCACAGGGTTCGAGTTCACCCCTCCACTTT. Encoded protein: CASSSQGSSSPLHF.

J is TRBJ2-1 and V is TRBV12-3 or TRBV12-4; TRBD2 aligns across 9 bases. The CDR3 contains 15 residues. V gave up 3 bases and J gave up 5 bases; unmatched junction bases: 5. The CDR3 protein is CASSFSLAGNNEQFF. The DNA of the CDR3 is TGTGCCAGCAGTTTTAGTCTAGCGGGAAACAATGAGCAGTTCTTC.

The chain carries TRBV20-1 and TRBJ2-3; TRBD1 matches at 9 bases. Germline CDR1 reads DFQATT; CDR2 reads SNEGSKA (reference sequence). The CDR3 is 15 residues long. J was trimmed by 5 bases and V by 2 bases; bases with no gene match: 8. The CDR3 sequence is CSARSPGQGGDTQYF. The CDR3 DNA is TGCAGTGCTAGATCCCCGGGACAGGGAGGAGATACGCAGTATTTT.

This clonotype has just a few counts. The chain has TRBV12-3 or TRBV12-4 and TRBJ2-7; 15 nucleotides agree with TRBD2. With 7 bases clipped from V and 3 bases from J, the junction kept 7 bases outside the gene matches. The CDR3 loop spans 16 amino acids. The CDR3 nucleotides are TGTGCCAGCACCACCGGACTAGCGGGAGGGATCTACGAGCAGTACTTC. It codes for CASTTGLAGGIYEQYF.

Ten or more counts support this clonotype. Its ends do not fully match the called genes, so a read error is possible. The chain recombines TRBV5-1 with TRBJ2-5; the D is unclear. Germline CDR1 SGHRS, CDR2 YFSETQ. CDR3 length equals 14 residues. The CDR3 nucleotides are TGTGCCAGCAGCTTAGTTGGGAACCAAGAGACCCAGTACTTC. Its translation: CASSLVGNQETQYF.